The 24 T cell receptor beta chains below come from one sample, sequenced in a study of post-analysis software for immune sequencing data. Tagging with unique molecular identifiers was a feature of the TCR beta cDNA libraries. TCRdb used MiXCR to reprocess the PCR reads, holding one entry per CDR3 protein. This sample yields hundreds of thousands of distinct CDR3 sequences, of which about 57% are seen a single time; about 4.8% belongs to the top ten. No antigen has been identified for these receptors. Points from the study as a whole: Comparison of patients with controls showed about 5 TRBV segments more frequent in patients, TRBV5-6, TRBV5-1 and TRBV20-1 among them.

The source material was blood. Receptor source: a girl under 18 with multiple sclerosis.

This clonotype was detected only a few times. DNA for the CDR3: TGTGCCAGCAGTCCGACCCCGGCAGGAACCACTGAAGCTTTCTTT. Translating it yields CASSPTPAGTTEAFF. V and J are TRBV12-3 or TRBV12-4 and TRBJ1-1; D is unclear. The CDR3 sequence is 15 residues long. Trimming took off 5 bases at V and 4 bases at J, with 17 bases between the two ends.

The V call is TRBV29-1, the J call TRBJ1-2; a possible D gene is TRBD1 (6 bases). The CDR3 loop spans 14 amino acids. CDR1 is SQVTM, CDR2 ANQGSEA, per germline. Trimming cost V 6 bases and J 2 bases, with 16 bases left between them. CDR3 nucleotide sequence: TGCAGCGTGAGAAGACAGGTGGGGAACTATGGCTACACCTTC. It yields the protein CSVRRQVGNYGYTF.

The gene calls are TRBV10-3 and TRBJ2-7; 8 bases align to TRBD1. The CDR3 totals 16 residues. The germline V gene encodes CDR1 ENHRY and CDR2 SYGVKD. With 0 bases clipped from V and 1 base from J, the junction kept 5 bases outside the gene matches. The chain's CDR3 is CAISESRGLGSYEQYF. CDR3 nucleotide sequence: TGTGCCATCAGTGAGTCCAGGGGGCTTGGGTCCTACGAGCAGTACTTC.

V and J are TRBV7-6 and TRBJ2-3, with D unclear. With 1 base removed from V and 0 bases from J, the gap between germline ends came to 11 bases. Germline CDR1 is SGHVS and CDR2 is FNYEAQ. CDR3 length: 16 residues. The CDR3: CASSLGRAPSTDTQYF. Written as DNA, the CDR3 is TGTGCCAGCAGCTTAGGTCGTGCGCCGAGCACAGATACGCAGTATTTT.

The V gene is TRBV5-6, the J gene TRBJ2-5; 12 nucleotides match TRBD1. Unmatched junction bases numbered 6, after V lost 0 bases and J lost 6 bases. Germline CDR1 reads SGHDT; CDR2 reads YYEEEE. CDR3 length equals 16 residues. The CDR3 spells CASSLGGTGGVKTQYF. Here the CDR3 DNA reads TGTGCCAGCAGCTTGGGTGGGACAGGGGGCGTGAAGACCCAGTACTTC.

The chain is built from TRBV7-9 and TRBJ2-2, with a possible D match to TRBD2 (5 bases). From germline, CDR1 is SEHNR and CDR2 FQNEAQ (reference sequence). V shed 5 bases and J shed 7 bases, with 14 bases lying between them. The CDR3 has 14 amino acids. CDR3 nucleotide sequence: TGTGCCAGCAGCCTCGCGGGCGTCAGCGGGGAGCTGTTTTTT. Protein sequence: CASSLAGVSGELFF.

The chain carries TRBV9 and TRBJ2-6; a possible D gene is TRBD2 (5 bases). CDR1 is SGDLS, CDR2 YYNGEE, per germline. There are 20 residues in the CDR3. Trimming left V 4 bases short and J 1 base short, with 24 bases between. The CDR3 spells CASSPLEGHLGFSGANVLTF. For the CDR3, the DNA is TGTGCCAGCAGCCCCCTCGAGGGCCACTTGGGGTTTTCTGGGGCCAACGTCCTGACTTTC.

The J gene is TRBJ2-5, the V gene TRBV12-3 or TRBV12-4; possible D gene TRBD1, 6 bases. CDR3 size: 12 residues. Trimming left V 2 bases short and J 9 bases short, with 10 bases between. The CDR3 sequence is CASSLTGLAQYF. DNA for the CDR3: TGTGCCAGCAGTTTAACAGGGCTGGCCCAGTACTTC.

This clonotype was counted a single time. At one boundary the junction diverges from the germline segment, which might be a read error. The V gene is TRBV5-1, the J gene TRBJ2-7, with TRBD2 identical over 10 bases. The CDR3 length is 15 residues. Germline CDR1 reads SGHRS; CDR2 reads YFSETQ. The CDR3 region is CAGSPRTSGSYEQYF. DNA of the CDR3: TGCGCCGGCAGCCCGCGGACTAGCGGATCCTACGAGCAGTACTTC. Together with reference TRBV5-1 and TRBJ2-7, the CDR3 gives the full variable domain: KAGVTQTPRYLIKTRGQQVTLSCSPISGHRSVSWYQQTPGQGLQFLFEYFSETQRNKGNFPGRFSGRQFSNSRSEMNVSTLELGDSALYLCAGSPRTSGSYEQYFGPGTRLTVT.

The rearrangement links TRBV5-1 to TRBJ2-7, with TRBD2 identical over 14 bases. CDR1 SGHRS and CDR2 YFSETQ come from the germline V gene. CDR3 length: 20 residues. The ends lost 4 bases at V and 0 bases at J; junction bases unmatched: 15. CDR3 nucleotides: TGCGCCAGCAGCAAACGACCGGGACTAGCGGGAGTAAGTACCTCCTACGAGCAGTACTTC. It translates to CASSKRPGLAGVSTSYEQYF.

This clonotype was found a few times. The chain has TRBV5-4 and TRBJ2-7; maybe TRBD2 (5 bases). Between the trimmed V and J ends, which lost 5 bases and 6 bases, there was a span of 21 bases. Germline V lookup: CDR1 SGHNT, CDR2 YYREEE (reference sequence). This CDR3 is 15 amino acids long. CDR3 sequence (DNA): TGTGCCAGCAGTACCTACGGGAAGCTGGGTCTCGAGCAGTACTTC. Residues: CASSTYGKLGLEQYF.

The chain couples TRBV20-1 to TRBJ2-1, with TRBD1 matching 9 bases. The CDR3 has 12 amino acids. Germline lookup yields CDR1 DFQATT and CDR2 SNEGSKA (reference sequence). The junction had 3 bases not matched to a gene; V was cut back by 6 bases and J by 6 bases. The CDR3 reads CSAGTGSNEQFF. As DNA, the CDR3 is TGCAGTGCCGGGACAGGGAGCAATGAGCAGTTCTTC.

The V gene is TRBV27, the J gene TRBJ2-7; TRBD2 matches 11 bases. Germline-derived CDR1 and CDR2 are MNHEY and SMNVEV (reference sequence). The CDR3 covers 14 residues. Trimming took 6 bases from V and 6 from J; bases not matched to a gene: 7. The CDR3 DNA reads TGTGCCAGCAGCGGGGCTAGCGGGAGGATCGAGCAGTACTTC. Translation gives CASSGASGRIEQYF.

The chain uses TRBV7-9 and TRBJ2-7, with D tentatively TRBD1 (5 bases). The CDR3 has 14 amino acids. V shed 6 bases and J shed 4 bases, with 16 bases lying between them. The germline V gene has CDR1 SEHNR and CDR2 FQNEAQ (reference sequence). DNA for the CDR3: TGTGCCAGCAGGAAGGGGCCCGGTGGTTACGAGCAGTACTTC. Translating gives CASRKGPGGYEQYF.

In this sample, this clonotype turned up a few times. The chain combines TRBV12-3 or TRBV12-4 with TRBJ1-2; D gene uncertain. V was cut by 6 bases and J by 1 base, with 12 bases left in between. The length of the CDR3 is 14 residues. CDR3 residues: CASSPLGRNYGYTF. CDR3 in DNA: TGTGCCAGCAGCCCCCTCGGTCGTAACTATGGCTACACCTTC.

The table lists this clonotype with a few counts. The chain recombines TRBV10-1 with TRBJ2-3; a possible D gene is TRBD2 (6 bases). The CDR3 runs to 16 residues. Trimming took 3 bases from V and 2 from J, leaving 15 bases between them. Germline V gene lookup returns CDR1 WNHNN and CDR2 SYGVQD (reference sequence). The CDR3 coding sequence is TGCGCCAGCAGTGAAACTAGCCTCGCCAACACAGATACGCAGTATTTT. As protein: CASSETSLANTDTQYF.

The gene calls are TRBV20-1 and TRBJ1-2; perhaps TRBD1 as D (6 bases). The germline V gene encodes CDR1 DFQATT and CDR2 SNEGSKA (reference sequence). The CDR3 has 13 amino acids. V lost 3 bases, J lost 4 bases, and 12 bases lay in between. Here the CDR3 DNA reads TGCAGTGCTAGGAGGCTAGGGGGCTATGGCTACACCTTC. Its protein is CSARRLGGYGYTF.

The chain has TRBV5-5 and TRBJ1-2; D unresolved. The length of the CDR3 is 16 residues. Trimming removed 0 bases from V and 5 bases from J, with 17 bases in between. Germline CDR1 SGHKS, CDR2 YYEKEE (reference sequence). As DNA, the CDR3 is TGTGCCAGCAGCTTGGCCCATGGCGGGGAGAGTTATGGCTACACCTTC. Residues: CASSLAHGGESYGYTF.

The chain is built from TRBV6-1 and TRBJ2-1; 10 positions agree with TRBD2. The V gene end was trimmed by 3 bases and the J gene end by 12 bases; junction bases not matched to a gene: 8. Germline CDR1 is MNHNS and CDR2 is SASEGT. There are 14 residues in the CDR3. The CDR3 DNA follows: TGTGCCAGCAGTGACGGACTAGCGGCCATCGGGCAGTTCTTC. As protein: CASSDGLAAIGQFF.

The chain combines TRBV20-1 with TRBJ2-5; D not certain. The CDR3 is 11 amino acids. The V end was cut by 3 bases, the J end by 2 bases, with 4 bases between. Looked up from germline, CDR1 is DFQATT and CDR2 is SNEGSKA (reference sequence). CDR3 sequence reads: CSASHQETQYF. The CDR3 DNA is TGCAGTGCTAGTCATCAAGAGACCCAGTACTTC.

The V call is TRBV12-3 or TRBV12-4, the J call TRBJ1-1, with unresolved D. The CDR3 is made up of 13 amino acids. V lost 6 bases to trimming and J lost 0 bases, with 8 bases between them. CDR3 coding DNA: TGTGCCAGCAGAAGGACGATGAACACTGAAGCTTTCTTT. It encodes CASRRTMNTEAFF.

In DNA form, the CDR3 reads TGTGCCAGCAGCTTAAGGTTTAGCGGGGCCTACGAGCAGTACTTC. This gives the protein CASSLRFSGAYEQYF. V and J are TRBV7-6 and TRBJ2-7; 8 positions match TRBD2. With V trimmed by 2 bases and J by 2 bases, 5 bases remained unmatched. CDR3 length: 15 amino acids. CDR1 is SGHVS and CDR2 is FNYEAQ in the germline V gene.

J is TRBJ1-1 and V is TRBV5-1; 8 bases line up with TRBD1. V gave up 4 bases and J gave up 11 bases; unmatched junction bases: 13. The CDR3 contains 14 residues. Germline values: CDR1 SGHRS, CDR2 YFSETQ. The DNA for the CDR3 is TGCGCCAGCAGCGACGAGGACAGGGCGGTCGGGGCTTTCTTT. Protein: CASSDEDRAVGAFF.

The J gene is TRBJ2-1, the V gene TRBV6-4; 8 bases are a match to TRBD1. Germline loops: CDR1 MRHNA, CDR2 SNTAGT. CDR3 length: 15 residues. V was clipped by 5 bases and J by 8 bases; unmatched bases: 11. CDR3 sequence reads: CASSNRDRSFDEQFF. Written as DNA, the CDR3 is TGTGCCAGCAGTAACCGGGACAGGTCTTTCGATGAGCAGTTCTTC.